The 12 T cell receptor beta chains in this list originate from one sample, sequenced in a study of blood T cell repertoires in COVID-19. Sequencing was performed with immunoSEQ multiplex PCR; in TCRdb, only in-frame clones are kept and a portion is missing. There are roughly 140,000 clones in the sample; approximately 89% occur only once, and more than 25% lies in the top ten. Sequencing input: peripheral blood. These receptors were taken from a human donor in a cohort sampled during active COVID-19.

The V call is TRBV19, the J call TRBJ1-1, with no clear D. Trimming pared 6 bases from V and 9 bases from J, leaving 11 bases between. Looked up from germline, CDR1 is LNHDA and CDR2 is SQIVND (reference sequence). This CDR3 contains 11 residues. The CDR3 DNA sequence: TGTGCCAGTAGAACTAGAGGTAAAGCTTTCTTT. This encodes CASRTRGKAFF.

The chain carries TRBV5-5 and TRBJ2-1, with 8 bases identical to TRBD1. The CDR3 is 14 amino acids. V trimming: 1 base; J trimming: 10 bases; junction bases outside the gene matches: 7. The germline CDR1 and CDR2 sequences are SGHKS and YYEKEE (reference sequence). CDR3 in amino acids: CASSLNRGITEQFF. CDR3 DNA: TGTGCCAGCAGCTTGAACAGGGGGATTACAGAGCAGTTCTTC.

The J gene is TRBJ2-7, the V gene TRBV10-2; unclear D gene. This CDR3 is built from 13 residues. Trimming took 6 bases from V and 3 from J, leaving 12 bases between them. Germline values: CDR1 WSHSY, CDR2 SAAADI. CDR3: CASRSVKDYEQYF. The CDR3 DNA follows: TGCGCCAGCAGATCAGTTAAAGACTACGAGCAGTACTTC.

The CDR3 coding sequence is TGTGCCACCAGCAGAAACAGGGGGCAAGAGACCCAGTACTTC. Protein sequence: CATSRNRGQETQYF. The chain joins TRBV15 to TRBJ2-5; TRBD1 matches 8 bases. The CDR3 runs 14 residues. The germline V gene has CDR1 LNHNV and CDR2 YYDKDF (reference sequence). The V and J ends lost 2 bases and 2 bases, in that order; junction bases with no gene match: 1.

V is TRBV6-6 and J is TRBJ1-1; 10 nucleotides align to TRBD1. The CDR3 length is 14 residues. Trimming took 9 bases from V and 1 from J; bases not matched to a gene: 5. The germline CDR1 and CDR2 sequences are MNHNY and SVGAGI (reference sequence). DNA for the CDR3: TGTGCCAGTGACAGGGGGCAGGGGAACACTGAAGCTTTCTTT. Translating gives CASDRGQGNTEAFF.

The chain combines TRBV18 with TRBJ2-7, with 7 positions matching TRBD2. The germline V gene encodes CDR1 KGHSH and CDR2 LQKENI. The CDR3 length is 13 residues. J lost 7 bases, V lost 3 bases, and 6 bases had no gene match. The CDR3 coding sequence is TGTGCCAGCTCACCGACGTCGGGGGGAGAGCAGTACTTC. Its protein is CASSPTSGGEQYF.

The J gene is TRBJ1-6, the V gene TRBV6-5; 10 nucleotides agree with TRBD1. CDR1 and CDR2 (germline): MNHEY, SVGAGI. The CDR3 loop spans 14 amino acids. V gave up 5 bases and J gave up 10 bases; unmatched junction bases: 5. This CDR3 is CASSRQGAESPLHF. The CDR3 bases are TGTGCCAGCAGTCGACAGGGGGCTGAGTCACCCCTCCACTTT.

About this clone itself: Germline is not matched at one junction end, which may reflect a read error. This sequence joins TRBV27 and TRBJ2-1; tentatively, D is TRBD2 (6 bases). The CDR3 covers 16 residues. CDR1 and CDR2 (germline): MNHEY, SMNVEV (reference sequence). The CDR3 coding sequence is TGTGCCAGCAGATCTGGATGGGGGGACTCCCACAATGAGCAGTTCTTC. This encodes CASRSGWGDSHNEQFF.

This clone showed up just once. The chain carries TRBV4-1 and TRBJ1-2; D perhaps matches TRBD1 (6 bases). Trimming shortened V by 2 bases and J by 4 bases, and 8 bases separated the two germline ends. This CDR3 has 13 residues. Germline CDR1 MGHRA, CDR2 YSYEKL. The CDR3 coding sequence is TGCGCCAGCAGCCAACAGGGGATCTATGGCTACACCTTC. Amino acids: CASSQQGIYGYTF.

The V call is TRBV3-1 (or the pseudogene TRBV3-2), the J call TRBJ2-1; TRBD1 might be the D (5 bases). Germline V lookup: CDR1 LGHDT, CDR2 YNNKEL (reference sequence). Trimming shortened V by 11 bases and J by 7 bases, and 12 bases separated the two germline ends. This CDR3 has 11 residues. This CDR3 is CASVRGNEQFF. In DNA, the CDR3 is TGTGCCTCAGTAAGGGGAAATGAGCAGTTCTTC.

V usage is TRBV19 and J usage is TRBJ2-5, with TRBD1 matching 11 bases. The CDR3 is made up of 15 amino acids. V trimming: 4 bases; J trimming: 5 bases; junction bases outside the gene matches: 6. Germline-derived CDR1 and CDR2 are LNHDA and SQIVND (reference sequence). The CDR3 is CASSKRTGGAETQYF. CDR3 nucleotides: TGTGCCAGTAGTAAACGGACAGGGGGCGCGGAGACCCAGTACTTC.

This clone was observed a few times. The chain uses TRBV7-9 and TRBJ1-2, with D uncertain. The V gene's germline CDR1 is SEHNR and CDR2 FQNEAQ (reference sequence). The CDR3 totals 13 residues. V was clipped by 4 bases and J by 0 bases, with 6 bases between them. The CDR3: CASSSNANYGYTF. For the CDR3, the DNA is TGTGCCAGCAGCTCTAACGCTAACTATGGCTACACCTTC. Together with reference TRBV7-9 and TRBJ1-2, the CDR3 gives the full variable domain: DTGVSQNPRHKITKRGQNVTFRCDPISEHNRLYWYRQTLGQGPEFLTYFQNEAQLEKSRLLSDRFSAERPKGSFSTLEIQRTEQGDSAMYLCASSSNANYGYTFGSGTRLTVV.